The 30 T cell receptor beta chains below all came from one sample that was sequenced in a study of spatial heterogeneity in lung cancer. Stated time point: sample taken at primary tumor resection. No cell sorting; template was whole RNA from tumor, lung tissue or PBMC. MiXCR, applied by TCRdb to the 5' RACE reads, yields one record per CDR3 protein. The repertoire holds around 63,000 distinct CDR3 sequences, with 8.4% as singletons. The sample consisted of PBMCs, taken at surgery. These receptors all stem from a female donor with early-stage non-small cell lung cancer.

The sample holds many counts of this clonotype. The V gene is TRBV7-3, the J gene TRBJ1-5, with unresolved D. Germline CDR1 and CDR2: SGHTA and FQGTGA. The CDR3 runs 16 residues. V gave up 5 bases and J gave up 0 bases, with 14 bases separating them. The CDR3 loop reads CASSPFGEYSNQPQHF. CDR3 in DNA: TGTGCCAGCAGCCCGTTCGGAGAGTATAGCAATCAGCCCCAGCATTTT.

Here the CDR3 DNA reads TGTGCCAGCAGTTACGCGAGGGACACTGAAGCTTTCTTT. This encodes CASSYARDTEAFF. This sequence joins TRBV12-3 or TRBV12-4 and TRBJ1-1; D is unresolved. Trimming took 4 bases from V and 3 from J, leaving 9 bases between them. The CDR3 extends over 13 amino acids.

This clonotype was picked up many times. The chain joins TRBV29-1 to TRBJ1-3, with 8 bases that match TRBD1. CDR1 is SQVTM, CDR2 ANQGSEA, per germline. The CDR3 covers 14 residues. J was trimmed by 0 bases and V by 4 bases; bases with no gene match: 2. The CDR3: CSVAGQASGNTIYF. The CDR3 DNA sequence: TGCAGCGTTGCGGGACAGGCCTCTGGAAACACCATATATTTT.

Remarks on this clonotype: This may be a read error: a much more frequent sequence differs by one nucleotide. Likely a read error: the CDR3 ends without its conserved phenylalanine or tryptophan. V usage is TRBV3-1 and J usage is TRBJ1-5, with D maybe TRBD1 (5 bases). Germline V gene data show CDR1 as LGHDT and CDR2 as YNNKEL (reference sequence). The CDR3 sequence is 14 residues long. V was clipped by 1 base and J by 10 bases, with 14 bases between them. The CDR3 nucleotides read TGTGCCAGCAGCCAAGGAACAGGTATCCCTCCCCAGCATTTA. It codes for CASSQGTGIPPQHL.

Concerning this clonotype itself: This CDR3 fails to terminate in the conserved phenylalanine or tryptophan, so it likely reflects a read error. The chain is built from TRBV30 and TRBJ1-6; D remains ambiguous. Germline CDR1 is GTSNPN and CDR2 is SVGIG (reference sequence). This CDR3 is built from 12 residues. V gave up 0 bases and J gave up 9 bases, with 6 bases separating them. CDR3 in DNA: TGTGCCTGGAGTGTAGTAGCTTCACCCCTCCACTTA. It translates to CAWSVVASPLHL.

This clonotype was found a few times. The rearrangement joins TRBV7-9 to TRBJ2-1; TRBD2 matches 11 bases. Germline assignment: CDR1 SEHNR and CDR2 FQNEAQ (reference sequence). The CDR3 runs 16 residues. V lost 5 bases and J lost 5; bases outside the gene matches: 8. CDR3 amino acids: CASSPPSGRQNNEQFF. The DNA for the CDR3 is TGTGCCAGCAGCCCGCCTAGCGGGAGGCAAAACAATGAGCAGTTCTTC.

This clonotype was seen a few times. The chain carries TRBV2 and TRBJ2-1; 9 bases match TRBD2. V gave up 4 bases and J gave up 9 bases; unmatched junction bases: 7. The CDR3 extends over 14 amino acids. From germline, CDR1 is SNHLY and CDR2 FYNNEI. CDR3 bases: TGTGCCAGCAGTGTTGGACTAGCGTCGAGTGAGCAGTTCTTC. Its translation: CASSVGLASSEQFF.

The CDR3 loop is CASSRGGRGPYEQYF. The CDR3 DNA follows: TGTGCCAGCAGCCGGGGGGGACGCGGGCCCTACGAGCAGTACTTC. The rearrangement joins TRBV6-6 to TRBJ2-7, with TRBD2 matching over 8 bases. The CDR3 loop spans 15 amino acids. Unmatched junction bases numbered 9, after V lost 6 bases and J lost 2 bases. Germline-derived CDR1 and CDR2 are MNHNY and SVGAGI (reference sequence).

The rearrangement joins TRBV20-1 to TRBJ1-1; TRBD1 is a possible D gene (6 bases). CDR1 and CDR2 (germline): DFQATT, SNEGSKA (reference sequence). Trimming left V 7 bases short and J 9 bases short, with 15 bases between. This CDR3 comprises 11 residues. CDR3 in DNA: TGCAGTGGACAGGTCCTAGGTCAAGCTTTCTTT. This translates into CSGQVLGQAFF.

Judged by abundance, this clonotype is medium-sized (0.01 to 0.1%). CDR3 in DNA: TGTGCCAGCAGTTTCGGACAGGGCCACACAGATACGCAGTATTTT. As protein: CASSFGQGHTDTQYF. The chain recombines TRBV28 with TRBJ2-3, with 8 positions matching TRBD1. Germline trimming cut 3 bases from V and 2 bases from J; bases unmatched to any gene: 4. Germline V gene sequence: CDR1 MDHEN, CDR2 SYDVKM. CDR3 length: 15 amino acids.

This clonotype has ten or more counts. This chain links TRBV19 with TRBJ1-5; a possible D gene is TRBD1 (5 bases). From germline, CDR1 is LNHDA and CDR2 SQIVND (reference sequence). The germline V and J ends were trimmed by 2 bases and 1 base, with 15 bases remaining between them. The length of the CDR3 is 17 residues. The DNA for the CDR3 is TGTGCCAGTAGTATATGGGCAGGGAGCGGGAGCAATCAGCCCCAGCATTTT. It codes for CASSIWAGSGSNQPQHF. The whole variable domain, remainder taken from reference TRBV19 and TRBJ1-5, is DGGITQSPKYLFRKEGQNVTLSCEQNLNHDAMYWYRQDPGQGLRLIYYSQIVNDFQKGDIAEGYSVSREKKESFPLTVTSAQKNPTAFYLCASSIWAGSGSNQPQHFGDGTRLSIL.

This clonotype has ten or more counts. This chain uses TRBV2 with TRBJ2-1, with 7 bases identical to TRBD2. CDR3 size: 14 residues. The V gene end was trimmed by 7 bases and the J gene end by 9 bases; junction bases not matched to a gene: 12. The germline V gene encodes CDR1 SNHLY and CDR2 FYNNEI. The CDR3: CASTAGDGIGEQFF. The DNA for the CDR3 is TGTGCCAGCACGGCGGGAGATGGGATCGGTGAGCAGTTCTTC.

This clonotype was detected a few times. The chain uses TRBV11-3 and TRBJ2-1; 9 bases fit TRBD2. This CDR3 has 14 amino acids. Germline CDR1 reads SGHNT; CDR2 reads YENEEA. V lost 1 base to trimming and J lost 7 bases; unmatched junction nucleotides: 2. The CDR3 DNA follows: TGTGCCAGCAGCTTAGTCCTAGCGGGAAATGAGCAGTTCTTC. Translating it yields CASSLVLAGNEQFF.

This clonotype has only a few counts. The V gene is TRBV2, the J gene TRBJ2-1; D uncertain. There are 16 residues in the CDR3. Germline V gene data show CDR1 as SNHLY and CDR2 as FYNNEI. V was clipped by 4 bases and J by 3 bases, with 16 bases between them. CDR3 region: CASSVGQDGNYNEQFF. The CDR3, as DNA: TGTGCCAGCAGTGTTGGTCAGGACGGAAACTACAATGAGCAGTTCTTC.

This clonotype was recorded a few times. This CDR3 reads CSARETSGGVGTQYF. DNA for the CDR3: TGCAGTGCTAGAGAGACTAGCGGGGGGGTAGGAACCCAGTACTTC. The chain links TRBV20-1 to TRBJ2-5; 14 bases align to TRBD2. Germline V gives CDR1 DFQATT, CDR2 SNEGSKA (reference sequence). This CDR3 spans 15 amino acids. V dropped 0 bases and J dropped 8; count of bases not matched to a gene: 5.

The chain has TRBV27 and TRBJ1-4, with unresolved D. V was pared by 8 bases and J by 7 bases, with 11 bases between. CDR3 length equals 12 residues. CDR1 MNHEY and CDR2 SMNVEV come from the germline V gene (reference sequence). The CDR3 nucleotides read TGTGCCAGCGGTCGTACCAGTGAAAAACTGTTTTTT. This gives the protein CASGRTSEKLFF.

This clonotype was recorded at least ten times. The chain recombines TRBV28 with TRBJ1-5, with TRBD1 as a possible D gene (5 bases). Germline lookup yields CDR1 MDHEN and CDR2 SYDVKM. The CDR3 length is 14 residues. The V and J ends lost 2 bases and 7 bases respectively, with 12 bases between them. This chain's CDR3 is CASSLGGKGQPQHF. The CDR3 DNA reads TGTGCCAGCAGTTTAGGGGGGAAAGGGCAGCCCCAGCATTTT.

This clonotype was observed many times. J is TRBJ2-3 and V is TRBV7-2; 10 bases are shared with TRBD2. The CDR3 is 17 amino acids. Trimming at V came to 1 base and at J to 2 bases, leaving 6 bases not matched to a gene. Germline assignment: CDR1 SGHTA and CDR2 FQGNSA. Here the CDR3 reads CASSLVLLAGVTDTQYF. CDR3 bases: TGTGCCAGCAGCTTAGTTCTCCTAGCGGGGGTCACAGATACGCAGTATTTT.

This clonotype was seen repeatedly, ten times or more. This chain joins TRBV9 and TRBJ2-3; TRBD2 might be the D (6 bases). The V gene lost 2 bases and the J gene lost 4 bases, with 17 bases spanning the gap. The germline V gene encodes CDR1 SGDLS and CDR2 YYNGEE. This CDR3 spans 16 amino acids. The CDR3 region has the DNA TGTGCCAGCAGCGTTTTCTCTAGCGCGTATGCAGATACGCAGTATTTT. Residues: CASSVFSSAYADTQYF.

This clonotype was found a few times. The chain is built from TRBV7-9 and TRBJ1-2; no reliable D call. CDR3 length: 14 residues. CDR1 is SEHNR and CDR2 is FQNEAQ in the germline V gene (reference sequence). The germline V and J ends were trimmed by 4 bases and 4 bases, with 13 bases remaining between them. For the CDR3, the DNA is TGTGCCAGCAGCTCCACTAATTCTCCCTATGGCTACACCTTC. It yields the protein CASSSTNSPYGYTF. The full variable domain, completed using reference TRBV7-9 and TRBJ1-2, is DTGVSQNPRHKITKRGQNVTFRCDPISEHNRLYWYRQTLGQGPEFLTYFQNEAQLEKSRLLSDRFSAERPKGSFSTLEIQRTEQGDSAMYLCASSSTNSPYGYTFGSGTRLTVV.

This clonotype appeared many times. V and J are TRBV28 and TRBJ1-5; TRBD1 aligns across 8 bases. This CDR3 is 14 amino acids long. V lost 6 bases to trimming and J lost 6 bases; unmatched junction nucleotides: 7. Germline-derived CDR1 and CDR2 are MDHEN and SYDVKM. CDR3 nucleotides: TGTGCCAGCAGGCAGACGACAGGGGTTCAGCCCCAGCATTTT. Protein: CASRQTTGVQPQHF.

The rearrangement links TRBV7-9 to TRBJ2-2; D call uncertain. The CDR3 has 15 amino acids. Germline CDR1 SEHNR, CDR2 FQNEAQ (reference sequence). Trimming stripped 5 bases from V and 0 bases from J, with 10 bases between. CDR3 sequence (DNA): TGTGCCAGCAGCCCCGACTGGGCGAACACCGGGGAGCTGTTTTTT. This codes for CASSPDWANTGELFF.

This clonotype was detected ten times or more. The chain's CDR3 is CASSLTASGRGGNEQFF. The CDR3 nucleotides read TGTGCCAGCAGTTTAACGGCTAGCGGGAGAGGAGGAAATGAGCAGTTCTTC. This chain links TRBV27 with TRBJ2-1; 10 bases are shared with TRBD2. The ends lost 2 bases at V and 7 bases at J; junction bases unmatched: 11. This CDR3 region has 17 residues. Germline V gene sequence: CDR1 MNHEY, CDR2 SMNVEV (reference sequence).

The chain joins TRBV5-1 to TRBJ1-1; no definite D call. Trimming cost V 4 bases and J 7 bases, with 20 bases left between them. Germline V gene lookup returns CDR1 SGHRS and CDR2 YFSETQ. The CDR3 is 15 amino acids. Here the CDR3 reads CASSAQSTRISEAFF. DNA of the CDR3: TGCGCCAGCAGCGCCCAGAGCACAAGGATAAGTGAAGCTTTCTTT. The full variable domain, with the rest looked up from reference TRBV5-1 and TRBJ1-1, is KAGVTQTPRYLIKTRGQQVTLSCSPISGHRSVSWYQQTPGQGLQFLFEYFSETQRNKGNFPGRFSGRQFSNSRSEMNVSTLELGDSALYLCASSAQSTRISEAFFGQGTRLTVV.

V and J are TRBV20-1 and TRBJ1-1; D not certain. The CDR3 length is 12 residues. V was clipped by 4 bases and J by 2 bases, with 8 bases between them. Germline V gene data show CDR1 as DFQATT and CDR2 as SNEGSKA (reference sequence). The CDR3 loop reads CSATFDNTEAFF. CDR3 bases: TGCAGTGCTACCTTTGATAACACTGAAGCTTTCTTT.

This clonotype occurred a few times. This chain connects TRBV9 to TRBJ2-3; D not certain. The CDR3 loop spans 13 amino acids. V lost 0 bases, J lost 6 bases, and 8 bases lay in between. Germline CDR1 reads SGDLS; CDR2 reads YYNGEE. The CDR3 DNA follows: TGTGCCAGCAGCGTAGTATGGGTCGATACGCAGTATTTT. It is translated as CASSVVWVDTQYF. The variable domain in full, with the rest retrieved from reference TRBV9 and TRBJ2-3, is DSGVTQTPKHLITATGQRVTLRCSPRSGDLSVYWYQQSLDQGLQFLIQYYNGEERAKGNILERFSAQQFPDLHSELNLSSLELGDSALYFCASSVVWVDTQYFGPGTRLTVL.

The chain links TRBV18 to TRBJ2-7; 8 bases agree with TRBD1. This CDR3 comprises 13 residues. V was clipped by 3 bases and J by 7 bases; unmatched bases: 5. The germline CDR1 and CDR2 sequences are KGHSH and LQKENI. CDR3 in amino acids: CASSPLQGEEQYF. Written as DNA, the CDR3 is TGTGCCAGCTCACCGCTACAGGGGGAGGAGCAGTACTTC.

The rearrangement links TRBV9 to TRBJ1-1; D unclear. Deletions cut 2 bases from V and 1 base from J, with 9 bases between. The CDR3 runs to 14 residues. Per the germline V gene, CDR1 is SGDLS and CDR2 is YYNGEE. The DNA for the CDR3 is TGTGCCAGCAGCGTTGAGGCAGCGAACACTGAAGCTTTCTTT. It encodes CASSVEAANTEAFF. Filled out from reference TRBV9 and TRBJ1-1, the complete variable domain reads DSGVTQTPKHLITATGQRVTLRCSPRSGDLSVYWYQQSLDQGLQFLIQYYNGEERAKGNILERFSAQQFPDLHSELNLSSLELGDSALYFCASSVEAANTEAFFGQGTRLTVV.

This clonotype was recorded at least ten times. This chain links TRBV12-2 with TRBJ2-7; the table's D gene call, TRBD2, was not cross checked with the DNA. TRBV12-2 is classified as a pseudogene. This CDR3 spans 16 amino acids. The CDR3 coding sequence is TGTGCAAGTCGCTTGACCCGTGGGACTAGCTGGTACGAGCAGTACTTC. Its protein is CASRLTRGTSWYEQYF.

The rearrangement uses TRBV29-1 and TRBJ2-7; unclear D gene. The CDR3 is made up of 13 amino acids. The ends were cut back, 4 bases at V and 3 bases at J, with 13 bases in the middle. Germline CDR1 reads SQVTM; CDR2 reads ANQGSEA. The CDR3 protein is CSVANLGHYEQYF. For the CDR3, the DNA is TGCAGCGTTGCGAACCTAGGGCACTACGAGCAGTACTTC.